The TCR beta chain described here comes from a study of PD-1 blockade in classical Hodgkin lymphoma. Study results and caveats: Newly diagnosed patients were reported to start with lower TCR diversity than healthy donors.

Note on this clone: The antigen remains undetermined.

Generated by immunoSEQ multiplex PCR, the TCRdb table keeps only in-frame clones and is missing some. The repertoire holds about 61,000 clones, with roughly nine tenths as singletons. The CDR3 extends over 16 amino acids. Germline CDR1 is SGHAT and CDR2 is FQNNGV. Trimming pared 6 bases from V and 4 bases from J, leaving 21 bases between. Time point noted: cycle 4 day 1 (C4D1), after about 6 weeks of nivolumab. Relapse after autologous stem cell transplantation occurred in every patient, and brentuximab vedotin exposure varied. Patients showed best responses of complete response, partial response or progressive disease.

Here the sequenced sample was peripheral blood mononuclear cells (PBMCs), taken before the fourth cycle of nivolumab. This receptor was obtained from a human donor with classical Hodgkin lymphoma. V is TRBV11-2 and J is TRBJ1-1; D is possibly TRBD1 (6 bases). CDR3 amino acids: CASSFLTGGRGTEAFF. CDR3 nucleotides: TGTGCCAGCAGTTTTCTGACGGGGGGCAGGGGCACTGAAGCTTTCTTT. Filled out from reference TRBV11-2 and TRBJ1-1, the complete variable domain reads EAGVAQSPRYKIIEKRQSVAFWCNPISGHATLYWYQQILGQGPKLLIQFQNNGVVDDSQLPKDRFSAERLKGVDSTLKIQPAKLEDSAVYLCASSFLTGGRGTEAFFGQGTRLTVV.